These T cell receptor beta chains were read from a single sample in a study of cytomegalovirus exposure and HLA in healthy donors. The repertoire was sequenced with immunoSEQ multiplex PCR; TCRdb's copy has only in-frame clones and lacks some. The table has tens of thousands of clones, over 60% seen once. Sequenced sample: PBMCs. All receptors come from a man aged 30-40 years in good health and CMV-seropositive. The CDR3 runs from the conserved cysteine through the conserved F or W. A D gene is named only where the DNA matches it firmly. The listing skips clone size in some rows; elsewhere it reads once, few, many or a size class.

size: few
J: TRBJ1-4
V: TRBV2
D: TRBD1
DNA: TGTGCCAGCAGTGCACCGCCCGGGACAGTAAATGAAAAACTGTTTTTT
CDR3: CASSAPPGTVNEKLFF

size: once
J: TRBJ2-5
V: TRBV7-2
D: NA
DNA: TGTGCCAGCAGCCAAGGGGGGCTAGCGGAAGAGACCCAGTACTTC
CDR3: CASSQGGLAEETQYF

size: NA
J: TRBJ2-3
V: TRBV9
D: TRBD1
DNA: TGTGCCAGCAGCGTAGATCGACAGGGGGACACAGATACGCAGTATTTT
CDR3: CASSVDRQGDTDTQYF

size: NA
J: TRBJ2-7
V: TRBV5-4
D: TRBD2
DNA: TGTGCCAGCAGCTTGGGACTAGCGGGAGGGGGGTCCTACGAGCAGTACTTC
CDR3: CASSLGLAGGGSYEQYF

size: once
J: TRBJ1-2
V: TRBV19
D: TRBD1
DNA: TGTGCCAGTAGTATAACTGTGGCAGGGGGCTATGGCTACACCTTC
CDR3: CASSITVAGGYGYTF

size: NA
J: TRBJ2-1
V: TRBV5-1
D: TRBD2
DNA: TGCGCCAGCAGCTGGATGGGGGGGGAAAATGAGCAGTTCTTC
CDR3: CASSWMGGENEQFF

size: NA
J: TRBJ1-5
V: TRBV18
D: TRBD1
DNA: TGTGCCAGCTCACAGGGACAGGGGAATGGTCAGCCCCAGCATTTT
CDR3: CASSQGQGNGQPQHF

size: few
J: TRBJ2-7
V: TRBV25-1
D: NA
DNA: TGTGCCAGCAGTGATCTAGATCCTTACGAGCAGTACTTC
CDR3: CASSDLDPYEQYF

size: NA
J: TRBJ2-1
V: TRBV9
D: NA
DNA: TGTGCCAGCGCCGGAGGGGGCTTAAATGAGCAGTTCTTC
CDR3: CASAGGGLNEQFF

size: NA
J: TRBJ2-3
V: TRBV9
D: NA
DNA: TGTGCCAGCAGCCCAGTGGCTAGCGAGAACACAGATACGCAGTATTTT
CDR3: CASSPVASENTDTQYF

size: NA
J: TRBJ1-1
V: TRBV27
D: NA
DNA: TGTGCCTCAAAGACAGGAGATATGAACACTGAAGCTTTCTTT
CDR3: CASKTGDMNTEAFF

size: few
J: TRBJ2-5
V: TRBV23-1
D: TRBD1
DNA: TGCGCCAGCAGTCAATCGAGCCCTATCAAGCGGGACAGGGGTATTAAAGAGACCCAGTACTTC
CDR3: CASSQSSPIKRDRGIKETQYF

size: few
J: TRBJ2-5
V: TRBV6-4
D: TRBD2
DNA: TGTGCCAGCAGTGAGACTAGCGGGGGCCAAGAGACCCAGTACTTC
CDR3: CASSETSGGQETQYF

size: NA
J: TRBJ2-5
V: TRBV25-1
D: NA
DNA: TGTGCCAGCAGTGAATCCCCGGCAGGGGGAGGAGAGACCCAGTACTTC
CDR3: CASSESPAGGGETQYF

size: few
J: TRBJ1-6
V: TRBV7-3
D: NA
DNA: TGTGCCAGCAGCTTAGGGGCCAAAGGACCCTCGAATTCACCCCTCCACTTT
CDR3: CASSLGAKGPSNSPLHF

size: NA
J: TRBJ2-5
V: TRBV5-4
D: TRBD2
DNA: TGTGCCAGCAGCTTGGGACTAGCGGAGACCCAGTACTTC
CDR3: CASSLGLAETQYF

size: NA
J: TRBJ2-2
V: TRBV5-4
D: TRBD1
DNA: TGTGCCAGCAGCTTTCCCGGACAGGCGGTCACCGGGGAGCTGTTTTTT
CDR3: CASSFPGQAVTGELFF

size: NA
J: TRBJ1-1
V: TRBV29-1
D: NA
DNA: TGCAGTGCGGGGCCCCCGAACACTGAAGCTTTCTTT
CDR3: CSAGPPNTEAFF

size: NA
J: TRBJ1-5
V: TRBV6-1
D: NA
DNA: TGTCCGAGGGAGCGGTCTCAGCCCCAGCATTTT
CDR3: CPRERSQPQHF

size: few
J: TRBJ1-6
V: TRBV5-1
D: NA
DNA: TGCGCCAGCAGCCACCCGGGATCACCCCTCCACTTT
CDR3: CASSHPGSPLHF

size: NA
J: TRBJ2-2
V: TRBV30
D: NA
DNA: TGTGCCTGTCACGTCAGGGGTGGCGGGGAGCTGTTTTTT
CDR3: CACHVRGGGELFF

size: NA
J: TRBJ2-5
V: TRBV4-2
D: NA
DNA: TGTGCCAGCAGCCCCCGGGACTCTCAAGAGACCCAGTACTTC
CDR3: CASSPRDSQETQYF

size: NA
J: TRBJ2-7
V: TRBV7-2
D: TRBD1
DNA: TGTGCCAGCAGCCCCGGGACAGGGGGCGCCTACGAGCAGTACTTC
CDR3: CASSPGTGGAYEQYF